This TCR beta chain emerged from a study of blood T cell repertoires in COVID-19. About the research overall: Sample material is recorded as cDNA or gDNA derived from T cells, B-cell-depleted T cells, or PBMCs.

Study processing details: Reference gene primer amplification gave estimated nucleated cell counts. TCRdb's table, derived via immunoSEQ multiplex PCR, lists solely in-frame clones and lacks some. That table furnishes V, J and clone size, whereas the DNA furnished D and trimming. Of about 180,000 clones detected, around 85% appear once; the ten largest clones hold 9.8%. Looked up from germline, CDR1 is MRHNA and CDR2 is SNTAGT. The CDR3 is made up of 14 amino acids. With 6 bases clipped from V and 2 bases from J, the junction kept 4 bases outside the gene matches. The sequence was obtained from a woman over 75 with acute or convalescent COVID-19. The sequenced material came from peripheral blood. The V gene is TRBV6-4, the J gene TRBJ1-1; 9 bases line up with TRBD1. This CDR3 reads CASRRGQGNTEAFF. CDR3 sequence (DNA): TGTGCCAGCAGGCGGGGACAGGGCAACACTGAAGCTTTCTTT.